The 5 T cell receptor beta chains presented below share a single source sample, sequenced in a study of CD8+CD57+ T cells in acquired aplastic anemia. The TCR beta profiling, which covered VDJ combination and CDR3 sequence, was carried out using genomic DNA as the template. TCRdb processed the reads anew with MiXCR; each CDR3 protein has one entry. The table shows about 210,000 distinct CDR3 sequences, with roughly 33% occurring only once. The sequenced sample consisted of sorted CD4+, CD8+, or CD8+CD57+ T cells (not recorded which) from PBMCs. These TCRs come from a human donor in good health, serving as a control.

This clonotype was detected a few times. The V call is TRBV10-1, the J call TRBJ1-2; maybe TRBD1 (5 bases). The CDR3 is 15 residues long. With 1 base removed from V and 3 bases from J, the gap between germline ends came to 12 bases. Germline V gives CDR1 WNHNN, CDR2 SYGVQD (reference sequence). CDR3 loop: CASSELRGRDYGYTF. In nucleotides, the CDR3 is TGCGCCAGCAGTGAGTTAAGGGGAAGGGACTATGGCTACACCTTC.

The rearrangement joins TRBV24-1 to TRBJ2-4; 8 positions match TRBD1. Germline loops: CDR1 KGHDR, CDR2 SFDVKD. This CDR3 is built from 15 residues. Trimming took 11 bases from V and 6 from J; bases not matched to a gene: 14. The CDR3 region has the DNA TGTGCCAGCTCACCACCGACAGGGGCGGCAAACATTCAGTACTTC. Its translation: CASSPPTGAANIQYF.

The chain has TRBV11-2 and TRBJ2-1; 11 bases are a match to TRBD2. CDR1 is SGHAT, CDR2 FQNNGV, per germline. CDR3 length: 14 amino acids. The J segment lost 6 bases and the V segment lost 3 bases, leaving 1 base of the junction unmatched. The CDR3 DNA sequence: TGTGCCAGCAGCTTCGGGACTAGCGGCAATGAGCAGTTCTTC. This encodes CASSFGTSGNEQFF.

A note on this clonotype: This may stem from a read error, because a much larger clone lies one nucleotide away. The V call is TRBV7-3, the J call TRBJ2-1; D remains unclear. CDR1 SGHTA and CDR2 FQGTGA come from the germline V gene. The CDR3 is 15 amino acids. CDR3 sequence: CASSLTAVSYNEQFF. In nucleotides, the CDR3 is TGTGCCAGCAGTTTAACCGCTGTCTCCTACAATGAGCAGTTCTTC.

This clonotype has at least ten counts. The rearrangement uses TRBV27 and TRBJ1-2, with a tentative D call TRBD1 (6 bases). CDR1 is MNHEY, CDR2 SMNVEV, per germline (reference sequence). V shed 6 bases and J shed 8 bases, with 16 bases lying between them. The CDR3 is made up of 13 amino acids. CDR3 bases: TGTGCCAGCAGAGGGGGTATCCGTCGAGGCTACACCTTC. Residues: CASRGGIRRGYTF.